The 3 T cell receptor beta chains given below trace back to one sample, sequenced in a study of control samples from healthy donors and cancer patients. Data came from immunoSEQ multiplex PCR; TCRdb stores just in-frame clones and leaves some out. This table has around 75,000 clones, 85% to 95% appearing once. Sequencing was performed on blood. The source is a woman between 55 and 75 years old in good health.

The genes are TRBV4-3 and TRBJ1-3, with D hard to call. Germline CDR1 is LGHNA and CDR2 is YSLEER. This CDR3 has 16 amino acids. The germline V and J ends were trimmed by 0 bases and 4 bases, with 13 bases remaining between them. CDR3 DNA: TGCGCCAGCAGCCAAGATTGGAAGGCCCCCGGAAACACCATATATTTT. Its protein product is CASSQDWKAPGNTIYF.

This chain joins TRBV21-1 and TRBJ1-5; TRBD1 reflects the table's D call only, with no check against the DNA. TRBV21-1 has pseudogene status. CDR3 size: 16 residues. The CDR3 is CASSRGGQVPNQPQHF. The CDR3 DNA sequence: TGTGCCAGCAGCAGGGGGGGACAGGTCCCCAATCAGCCCCAGCATTTT.

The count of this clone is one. The CDR3 DNA is TGTGCCAGCAGCCGGCGGGAGACAGATACGCAGTATTTT. Residues: CASSRRETDTQYF. The genes are TRBV3-1 (or the pseudogene TRBV3-2) and TRBJ2-3; 7 bases are a match to TRBD2. The V gene's germline CDR1 is LGHDT and CDR2 YNNKEL (reference sequence). V shed 4 bases and J 3 bases; nucleotides not matched to a gene: 1. The CDR3 sequence is 13 residues long.